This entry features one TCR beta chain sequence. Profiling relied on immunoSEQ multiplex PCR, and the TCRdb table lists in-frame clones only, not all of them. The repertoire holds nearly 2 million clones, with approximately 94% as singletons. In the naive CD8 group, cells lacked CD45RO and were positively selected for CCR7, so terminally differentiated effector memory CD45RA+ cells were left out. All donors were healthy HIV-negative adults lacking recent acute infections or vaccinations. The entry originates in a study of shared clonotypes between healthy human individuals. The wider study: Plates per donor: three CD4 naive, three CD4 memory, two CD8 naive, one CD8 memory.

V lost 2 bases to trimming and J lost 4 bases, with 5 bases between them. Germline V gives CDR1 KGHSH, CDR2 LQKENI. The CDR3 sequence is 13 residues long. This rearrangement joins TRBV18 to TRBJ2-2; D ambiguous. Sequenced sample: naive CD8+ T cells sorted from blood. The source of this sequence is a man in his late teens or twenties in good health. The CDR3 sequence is CASSPGLTGELFF. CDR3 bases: TGTGCCAGCTCACCAGGGCTCACCGGGGAGCTGTTTTTT.